Below are 13 T cell receptor beta chains sequenced from a single sample in a study of brain metastases from non-small cell lung cancer. The data were produced by immunoSEQ multiplex PCR, yet TCRdb's version contains in-frame clones alone and is incomplete. The repertoire holds about 6,000 clones, with roughly 80% as singletons. Sequences were obtained from primary lung tumor tissue. These receptors all come from a donor at least 40 years old with non-small cell lung cancer.

This clone has a handful of counts. V and J are TRBV29-1 and TRBJ1-5; D is undetermined. The V and J ends lost 3 bases and 7 bases respectively, with 13 bases between them. Germline loops: CDR1 SQVTM, CDR2 ANQGSEA. This CDR3 spans 13 amino acids. CDR3 sequence reads: CSVDPARCQPQHF. The CDR3, as DNA: TGCAGCGTTGACCCTGCGCGGTGCCAGCCCCAGCATTTT.

The rearrangement links TRBV6-5 to TRBJ1-1; 10 bases line up with TRBD1. CDR1 and CDR2 from the germline V gene are MNHEY and SVGAGI. V gave up 6 bases and J gave up 1 base; unmatched junction bases: 5. The CDR3 covers 15 residues. As DNA, the CDR3 is TGTGCCAGCAGCGTCAGACAGGGGGCGAACACTGAAGCTTTCTTT. It codes for CASSVRQGANTEAFF.

The chain links TRBV19 to TRBJ1-1; no clear D gene. CDR1 is LNHDA, CDR2 SQIVND, per germline (reference sequence). The V gene lost 8 bases and the J gene lost 5 bases, with 9 bases spanning the gap. The CDR3 runs 11 residues. CDR3 in amino acids: CASDGGTEAFF. In nucleotides, the CDR3 is TGTGCCAGTGATGGTGGGACTGAAGCTTTCTTT.

This clone was detected only once. The genes are TRBV29-1 and TRBJ2-3; TRBD2 matches at 13 bases. This CDR3 is built from 14 residues. After removal of 8 bases from V and 4 bases from J, the junction contained 6 bases not matched to a gene. Germline V gene lookup returns CDR1 SQVTM and CDR2 ANQGSEA. The DNA of the CDR3 is TGCAGCCTGGGACTAGCGGGGCTCCCAGATACGCAGTATTTT. Translated, it gives CSLGLAGLPDTQYF.

V and J are TRBV20-1 and TRBJ2-5; D is unclear. CDR1 is DFQATT and CDR2 is SNEGSKA in the germline V gene (reference sequence). V lost 3 bases, J lost 2 bases, and 4 bases lay in between. This CDR3 region has 11 residues. The CDR3: CSASAQETQYF. CDR3 DNA sequence: TGCAGTGCTAGCGCACAAGAGACCCAGTACTTC.

The chain is built from TRBV6-5 and TRBJ2-7; maybe TRBD2 (5 bases). This CDR3 has 14 amino acids. V was cut by 6 bases and J by 6 bases, with 18 bases left in between. The germline V gene encodes CDR1 MNHEY and CDR2 SVGAGI. CDR3 in amino acids: CASRKTPLASEQYF. CDR3 coding DNA: TGTGCCAGCAGAAAAACCCCGCTAGCTAGCGAGCAGTACTTC.

The chain recombines TRBV28 with TRBJ1-5, with D possibly TRBD1 on 6 matching bases. Trimming pared 6 bases from V and 5 bases from J, leaving 14 bases between. This CDR3 region has 14 residues. The V gene's germline CDR1 is MDHEN and CDR2 SYDVKM. The CDR3 nucleotides read TGTGCCAGCAGGGCAACAGGGACCCATCAGCCCCAGCATTTT. Residues: CASRATGTHQPQHF.

The gene calls are TRBV30 and TRBJ2-3, with TRBD2 identical over 8 bases. With V trimmed by 2 bases and J by 5 bases, 6 bases remained unmatched. The CDR3 runs 14 residues. The germline gives CDR1 GTSNPN, CDR2 SVGIG (reference sequence). The CDR3 nucleotides read TGTGCCTGGAGTCTCGGGGGGGCGGGAGATACGCAGTATTTT. Amino acids: CAWSLGGAGDTQYF.

V is TRBV7-3 and J is TRBJ2-6, with a possible D match to TRBD2 (5 bases). This CDR3 spans 17 amino acids. Trimming removed 2 bases at V and 1 base at J, with 12 bases between. Germline V lookup: CDR1 SGHTA, CDR2 FQGTGA. The CDR3 region is CASSLGGRFSGANVLTF. The CDR3 DNA reads TGTGCCAGCAGCTTAGGAGGACGTTTTTCTGGGGCCAACGTCCTGACTTTC.

The rearrangement uses TRBV3-1 (or the pseudogene TRBV3-2) and TRBJ2-7, with D unresolved. This CDR3 contains 12 residues. Germline lookup yields CDR1 LGHDT and CDR2 YNNKEL (reference sequence). With 1 base removed from V and 7 bases from J, the gap between germline ends came to 8 bases. CDR3 in amino acids: CASSQGPWEQYF. The CDR3 DNA reads TGTGCCAGCAGCCAAGGTCCCTGGGAGCAGTACTTC.

This clone came up once. V gene TRBV7-2 combines with J gene TRBJ2-7, with 8 bases that match TRBD2. Unmatched junction bases numbered 5, after V lost 1 base and J lost 3 bases. Per the germline V gene, CDR1 is SGHTA and CDR2 is FQGNSA. The CDR3 loop spans 15 amino acids. In DNA, the CDR3 is TGTGCCAGCAGCTTAGTACGGGGGGGTAGCTACGAGCAGTACTTC. Protein product: CASSLVRGGSYEQYF.

The chain is built from TRBV28 and TRBJ2-7, with a possible D match to TRBD2 (5 bases). The CDR3 loop spans 13 amino acids. Trimming cost V 6 bases and J 4 bases, with 13 bases left between them. Germline V CDR1 and CDR2: MDHEN, SYDVKM. The CDR3 here is CASRAAGSYEQYF. The CDR3 region has the DNA TGTGCCAGCAGAGCCGCGGGTTCTTACGAGCAGTACTTC.

This chain connects TRBV2 to TRBJ2-6; 8 bases match TRBD2. The CDR3 contains 16 residues. Trimming cost V 7 bases and J 0 bases; bases outside gene matches: 5. Germline assignment: CDR1 SNHLY and CDR2 FYNNEI. The CDR3 DNA follows: TGTGCCAGCACGCGGGGGGTGTTCTCTGGGGCCAACGTCCTGACTTTC. It is translated as CASTRGVFSGANVLTF.